This T cell receptor (beta chain) emerged from a study of shared T cell receptors in the human thymus (dated by TCRdb to about 2021). Notes on the research overall: The study examined how the human thymus generates shared, self-reactive T-cell receptor alpha chains.

The library was built by means of the immunoSEQ multiplex PCR assay. Held by TCRdb, this immuneACCESS table contains in-frame sequences only and omits some clones. Under half of the omission traces to an unresolved V gene where checked; the cause of the rest is unknown. The sample table holds roughly 550,000 clones, of which approximately 80% were seen once. The ten largest clones capture more than 0.01% of the sample. On this clone: No cognate antigen has been identified for it. No much larger clone is present one base from it, and per-base qualities are unavailable.

These records were also assigned to another study, of human thymus T cells. As the second publication notes: Donors were immunologically healthy infants undergoing open corrective cardiac surgery for congenital heart defects in Finland. Thymus tissue was obtained as surgical resects removed during corrective cardiac surgery. V and J gene segment usage appeared biased in both thymic and peripheral blood repertoires. According to the related research, thymic TCR repertoires were highly overlapping among unrelated individuals. TCR alpha and beta repertoires from about eight infant thymus samples and a few related peripheral blood samples were characterized in the study. Donor ages ranged from about 7 to 244 days, and the cohort comprised five or six male and a couple of female infants. Thymocytes were released mechanically from tissue and stored at -70 °C as pellets of 10-30 million cells. A QIAsymphony instrument was used to extract genomic DNA from frozen cell pellets. The immunoSEQ multiplex PCR assay was used to amplify the TCRB and TCRAD loci from a standardized amount of quality-controlled genomic DNA. The amplicons spanned the V(D)J region and were long enough to cover the CDR3 and allow V and J genes to be identified. Through the commercial immunoSEQ service, the amplicons were sequenced on an Illumina platform. Corrections for primer bias and sequencing errors followed previously described methods, while TCRAD and TCRB definitions were based on the IMGT database. Repertoires were analysed with immunoSEQ Analyzer 3.0 and VDJTools, covering basic statistics, V/J segment usage, diversity estimates, rarefaction and pairwise overlap. Diversity was estimated with Chao1, ChaoE, Efron-Thisted, Shannon and inverse Simpson indices, and also on datasets down-sampled to the smallest sample. Repertoire overlap used strict matching of CDR3 nucleotide sequence, V gene and J gene, with Jaccard-based multidimensional scaling clustering. On average, thymus samples gave 750,000 to 1,000,000 unique TCRB clonotypes, whereas blood samples gave around 84,000.

Sequencing was performed on thymocytes. This receptor was obtained from a boy under three years old with a congenital heart defect. Donor details come from another sample of the same person, matched by shared clones.

The nucleotide sequence reads TGTGCCAGCAAGGGACTAGCGGGAGTAGGGGGCTCCTACGAGCAGTACTTC. Its coded protein is CASKGLAGVGGSYEQYF. The chain uses TRBV2 and TRBJ2-7; the central 14 bases match TRBD2. The CDR3 contains 17 residues, cysteine and phenylalanine counted. The only DNA kept is the CDR3, 51 bases in frame from the first base. As encoded in the germline V gene, CDR1 is SNHLY while CDR2 is FYNNEI. Trimming takes 7 bases off V and 0 bases off J; junction bases not matched to a gene: 8.